Following are 14 T cell receptor beta chains from one sample sequenced in a study of blood T cell repertoires in COVID-19. The table came from immunoSEQ multiplex PCR; TCRdb's copy has only in-frame clones and leaves some out. The sample lists about 260,000 clones; 85% to 90% were seen once. The material sequenced was peripheral blood. The source is a woman between 35 and 50 years old with acute or convalescent COVID-19.

The CDR3 reads CASSVYGTSGNEQFF. The CDR3, as DNA: TGTGCCAGCAGCGTCTACGGGACTAGCGGAAATGAGCAGTTCTTC. The chain employs TRBV7-9 and TRBJ2-1, with TRBD2 identical over 11 bases. J lost 7 bases, V lost 5 bases, and 7 bases had no gene match. The germline CDR1 and CDR2 sequences are SEHNR and FQNEAQ (reference sequence). The CDR3 length is 15 residues.

This clone was seen a single time. V gene TRBV18 combines with J gene TRBJ1-5; tentative D call: TRBD1 (5 bases). The CDR3 extends over 15 amino acids. The germline gives CDR1 KGHSH, CDR2 LQKENI. The V and J ends lost 1 base and 0 bases respectively, with 7 bases between them. CDR3 sequence: CASSPRQSSNQPQHF. CDR3 bases: TGTGCCAGCTCACCACGACAGAGTAGCAATCAGCCCCAGCATTTT.

V gene TRBV18 combines with J gene TRBJ1-5; 10 bases align to TRBD1. Germline CDR1 is KGHSH and CDR2 is LQKENI. This CDR3 is built from 15 residues. The J segment lost 6 bases and the V segment lost 3 bases, leaving 5 bases of the junction unmatched. The CDR3 loop is CASSPGTGESQPQHF. The CDR3 nucleotides read TGTGCCAGCTCACCTGGGACAGGGGAAAGTCAGCCCCAGCATTTT.

This sequence joins TRBV19 and TRBJ1-5, with 11 bases matching TRBD1. This CDR3 spans 17 amino acids. CDR1 and CDR2 (germline): LNHDA, SQIVND (reference sequence). V was clipped by 5 bases and J by 2 bases; unmatched bases: 8. CDR3 sequence: CASSLRGTGGGNQPQHF. DNA of the CDR3: TGTGCCAGTAGTCTCCGAGGGACAGGGGGTGGCAATCAGCCCCAGCATTTT. Supplemented by reference TRBV19 and TRBJ1-5, the full variable domain reads DGGITQSPKYLFRKEGQNVTLSCEQNLNHDAMYWYRQDPGQGLRLIYYSQIVNDFQKGDIAEGYSVSREKKESFPLTVTSAQKNPTAFYLCASSLRGTGGGNQPQHFGDGTRLSIL.

V is TRBV11-2 and J is TRBJ1-2; D is possibly TRBD1 (5 bases). Germline CDR1 SGHAT, CDR2 FQNNGV. The CDR3 length is 13 residues. V was trimmed by 5 bases and J by 2 bases, leaving 9 bases between them. This chain's CDR3 is CASSRGLNYGYTF. In DNA form, the CDR3 reads TGTGCCAGCAGCCGGGGACTGAACTATGGCTACACCTTC. Together with reference TRBV11-2 and TRBJ1-2, the CDR3 gives the full variable domain: EAGVAQSPRYKIIEKRQSVAFWCNPISGHATLYWYQQILGQGPKLLIQFQNNGVVDDSQLPKDRFSAERLKGVDSTLKIQPAKLEDSAVYLCASSRGLNYGYTFGSGTRLTVV.

The V call is TRBV2, the J call TRBJ2-3; TRBD2 aligns across 12 bases. The junction had 13 bases not matched to a gene; V was cut back by 6 bases and J by 9 bases. Germline assignment: CDR1 SNHLY and CDR2 FYNNEI. This CDR3 contains 16 residues. The chain's CDR3 is CASRDRLAGDLRTQYF. In DNA form, the CDR3 reads TGTGCCAGCAGGGACAGACTAGCGGGGGACCTGCGGACGCAGTATTTT.

The chain links TRBV2 to TRBJ2-1; weak D call: TRBD2 (5 bases). The CDR3 extends over 12 amino acids. The V gene's germline CDR1 is SNHLY and CDR2 FYNNEI. With 5 bases removed from V and 11 bases from J, the gap between germline ends came to 13 bases. The CDR3 protein is CASSSHGEQQFF. The CDR3 DNA is TGTGCCAGCAGTTCACACGGGGAACAGCAGTTCTTC.

The CDR3 sequence: CASSLGGGHYGYTF. For the CDR3, the DNA is TGTGCCAGCAGTTTGGGGGGGGGACACTATGGCTACACCTTC. The chain combines TRBV27 with TRBJ1-2; D is possibly TRBD1 (5 bases). The CDR3 has 14 residues. Germline assignment: CDR1 MNHEY and CDR2 SMNVEV (reference sequence). V lost 3 bases and J 3 bases, leaving 11 bases between the germline ends.

The chain employs TRBV5-5 and TRBJ2-6; TRBD1 agrees at 7 bases. With V trimmed by 3 bases and J by 0 bases, 3 bases remained unmatched. The CDR3 loop spans 16 amino acids. Germline V lookup: CDR1 SGHKS, CDR2 YYEKEE (reference sequence). CDR3 in amino acids: CASSYDRASGANVLTF. CDR3 bases: TGTGCCAGCAGCTACGACAGGGCCTCTGGGGCCAACGTCCTGACTTTC.

The gene calls are TRBV6-1 and TRBJ1-3; unclear D gene. CDR3 length equals 17 residues. Between the trimmed V and J ends, which lost 0 bases and 0 bases, there was a span of 12 bases. Germline V CDR1 and CDR2: MNHNS, SASEGT. The DNA for the CDR3 is TGTGCCAGCAGTGAAGCGGGTGCAGGAAACTCTGGAAACACCATATATTTT. This translates into CASSEAGAGNSGNTIYF.

The chain carries TRBV19 and TRBJ1-1; perhaps TRBD1 as D (5 bases). Trimming cost V 7 bases and J 5 bases, with 14 bases left between them. Per germline, CDR1 LNHDA and CDR2 SQIVND (reference sequence). The CDR3 contains 13 residues. CDR3 sequence: CASTYRGRTEAFF. DNA of the CDR3: TGTGCCAGTACCTATCGGGGGAGAACTGAAGCTTTCTTT.

CDR3 loop: CASSLGGTGGLIDTQYF. The CDR3 bases are TGTGCCAGCAGCTTGGGGGGGACAGGGGGCTTGATAGACACGCAGTATTTT. This rearrangement joins TRBV5-4 to TRBJ2-3, with 12 positions matching TRBD1. The J segment lost 9 bases and the V segment lost 0 bases, leaving 11 bases of the junction unmatched. The germline V gene encodes CDR1 SGHNT and CDR2 YYREEE (reference sequence). CDR3 length: 17 residues.

The chain has TRBV7-9 and TRBJ1-1, with 8 bases that match TRBD1. The germline V gene has CDR1 SEHNR and CDR2 FQNEAQ (reference sequence). The V gene end was trimmed by 2 bases and the J gene end by 7 bases; junction bases not matched to a gene: 6. The CDR3 is 14 residues long. As DNA, the CDR3 is TGTGCCAGCAGCTTACCAGGGGGCGCTTATGAAGCTTTCTTT. It specifies CASSLPGGAYEAFF.

The rearrangement links TRBV27 to TRBJ1-2, with a weak D call TRBD1 (6 bases). CDR3 length: 13 amino acids. The V gene lost 6 bases and the J gene lost 1 base, with 9 bases spanning the gap. Germline CDR1 reads MNHEY; CDR2 reads SMNVEV (reference sequence). The CDR3 DNA sequence: TGTGCCAGCAGGATAGGGGGTAACTATGGCTACACCTTC. Its protein product is CASRIGGNYGYTF.